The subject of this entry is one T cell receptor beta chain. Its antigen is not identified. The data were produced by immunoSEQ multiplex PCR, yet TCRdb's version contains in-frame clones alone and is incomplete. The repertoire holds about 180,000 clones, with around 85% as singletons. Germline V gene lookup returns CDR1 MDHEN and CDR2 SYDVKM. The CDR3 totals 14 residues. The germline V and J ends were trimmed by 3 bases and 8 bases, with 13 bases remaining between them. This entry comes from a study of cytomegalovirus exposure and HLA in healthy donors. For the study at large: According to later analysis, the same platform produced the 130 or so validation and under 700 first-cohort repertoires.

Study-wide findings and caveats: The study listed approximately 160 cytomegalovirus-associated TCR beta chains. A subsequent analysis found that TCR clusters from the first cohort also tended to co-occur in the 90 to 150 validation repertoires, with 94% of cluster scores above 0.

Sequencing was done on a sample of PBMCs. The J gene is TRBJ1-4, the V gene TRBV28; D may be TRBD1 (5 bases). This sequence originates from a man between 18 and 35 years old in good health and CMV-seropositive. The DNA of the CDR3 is TGTGCCAGCAGTTTGGGGGGAGGAGGGGAAAAACTGTTTTTT. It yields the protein CASSLGGGGEKLFF.